The present T cell receptor beta chain was sequenced within a study of identical twins. Study observations and caveats: Partly confounded zero-insertion analyses could result from invariant MAIT and iNKT cells. Models underestimated TCR alpha sharing (out-of-frame) in monozygotic twins.

About this clonotype itself: The antigen is not known.

A universal primer site was added by template switching, and unique molecular identifiers were carried by the cDNA. TCRdb re-derived calls from the 5' RACE reads in MiXCR, one entry per CDR3 protein. This sample has some 1,700,000 distinct CDR3 sequences; about 31% occur once, and the top ten carry around 0.25%. The germline CDR1 and CDR2 sequences are MGHRA and YSYEKL. The V end lost 0 bases, the J end lost 5 bases, and 17 bases lay between the germline ends. The CDR3 is made up of 17 amino acids. This chain joins TRBV4-1 and TRBJ1-5, with D tentatively TRBD1 (6 bases). The origin of this receptor is a newborn girl in good health. Input material: cord blood. In nucleotides, the CDR3 is TGCGCCAGCAGCCAAGAGGCAGGGGAGAAGGGGGATCAGCCCCAGCATTTT. Translating gives CASSQEAGEKGDQPQHF.